The 16 T cell receptor beta chains given below trace back to one sample, sequenced in a study of OX40 agonist ivuxolimab in advanced cancers. TCRdb's table, derived via immunoSEQ multiplex PCR, lists solely in-frame clones and lacks some. The data hold tens of thousands of clones, with around 87% observed a single time. Sequenced here: CD4+ or CD8+ T cells sorted from blood, sampled in a trial of the OX40 agonist ivuxolimab. These receptors came from an adult with an advanced solid tumor such as melanoma, head and neck, liver or kidney cancer.

This rearrangement joins TRBV10-2 to TRBJ2-5; D ambiguous. The CDR3 covers 15 residues. V was cut by 3 bases and J by 3 bases, with 14 bases left in between. The germline V gene encodes CDR1 WSHSY and CDR2 SAAADI. CDR3 residues: CASSDGWQEKETQYF. CDR3 coding DNA: TGCGCCAGCAGTGATGGATGGCAGGAAAAAGAGACCCAGTACTTC.

The chain combines TRBV19 with TRBJ1-1; D perhaps matches TRBD1 (6 bases). The CDR3 extends over 13 amino acids. The V end was cut by 10 bases, the J end by 5 bases, with 17 bases between. The germline gives CDR1 LNHDA, CDR2 SQIVND (reference sequence). For the CDR3, the DNA is TGTGCCACACATTACCCAGGGGTTACTGAAGCTTTCTTT. Its translation is CATHYPGVTEAFF.

Notes on this clone: Different DNA sequences within this sample yield the same CDR3. This chain links TRBV7-9 with TRBJ2-7; 8 bases fit TRBD1. CDR1 and CDR2 (germline): SEHNR, FQNEAQ (reference sequence). Losses at the gene ends were 1 base for V and 5 bases for J; bases not matched to a gene: 4. The CDR3 runs to 14 residues. This CDR3 reads CASSLDRGSDEQYF. CDR3 DNA sequence: TGTGCCAGCAGCTTAGACAGGGGGTCGGACGAGCAGTACTTC. The variable domain in full, completed from reference TRBV7-9 and TRBJ2-7, reads DTGVSQNPRHKITKRGQNVTFRCDPISEHNRLYWYRQTLGQGPEFLTYFQNEAQLEKSRLLSDRFSAERPKGSFSTLEIQRTEQGDSAMYLCASSLDRGSDEQYFGPGTRLTVT.

This clone was detected only once. The chain combines TRBV9 with TRBJ2-1; D is perhaps TRBD2 (6 bases). Trimming shortened V by 3 bases and J by 6 bases, and 16 bases separated the two germline ends. The length of the CDR3 is 15 residues. Germline V lookup: CDR1 SGDLS, CDR2 YYNGEE. The CDR3 sequence is CASSARDSQSNEQFF. The CDR3 DNA reads TGTGCCAGCAGCGCCCGGGACTCGCAGTCCAATGAGCAGTTCTTC.

The chain joins TRBV6-5 to TRBJ2-7; maybe TRBD1 (6 bases). CDR3 length: 14 residues. Deletions cut 2 bases from V and 1 base from J, with 9 bases between. From germline, CDR1 is MNHEY and CDR2 SVGAGI. Here the CDR3 reads CASSYLQGSYEQYF. CDR3 DNA sequence: TGTGCCAGCAGTTACCTGCAGGGGTCCTACGAGCAGTACTTC.

The table lists this clone with a count of one. The J gene is TRBJ1-1, the V gene TRBV5-1; D might be TRBD1 (5 bases). Deletions cut 0 bases from V and 11 bases from J, with 23 bases between. This CDR3 comprises 16 residues. From germline, CDR1 is SGHRS and CDR2 YFSETQ. This chain's CDR3 is CASSLGGQEGVGLAFF. CDR3 nucleotides: TGCGCCAGCAGCTTGGGGGGCCAGGAGGGAGTAGGATTGGCTTTCTTT.

J is TRBJ2-7 and V is TRBV11-3, with 8 bases aligning to TRBD1. This CDR3 has 14 amino acids. CDR1 is SGHNT and CDR2 is YENEEA in the germline V gene. The ends lost 5 bases at V and 3 bases at J; junction bases unmatched: 6. The CDR3 nucleotides are TGTGCCAGCAGCAAAGGTGGACAGGGCTACGAGCAGTACTTC. Its translation: CASSKGGQGYEQYF.

The CDR3 sequence is CASSMTGARYGYTF. CDR3 nucleotides: TGTGCCAGCAGCATGACAGGGGCGCGCTATGGCTACACCTTC. V usage is TRBV2 and J usage is TRBJ1-2; 8 bases map to TRBD1. This CDR3 region has 14 residues. Germline CDR1 and CDR2: SNHLY and FYNNEI. V was pared by 6 bases and J by 4 bases, with 7 bases of the junction left unmatched. Full variable domain (remainder filled in from reference TRBV2 and TRBJ1-2): EPEVTQTPSHQVTQMGQEVILRCVPISNHLYFYWYRQILGQKVEFLVSFYNNEISEKSEIFDDQFSVERPDGSNFTLKIRSTKLEDSAMYFCASSMTGARYGYTFGSGTRLTVV.

The chain uses TRBV19 and TRBJ2-7, with 7 positions matching TRBD1. CDR3 length equals 16 residues. J gave up 1 base and V 5 bases, and 11 bases lay outside the gene matches. CDR1 and CDR2 (germline): LNHDA, SQIVND (reference sequence). CDR3 nucleotides: TGTGCCAGTAGTCCCGGGACAGTTAGTAATTCCTACGAGCAGTACTTC. Amino acids: CASSPGTVSNSYEQYF.

This rearrangement joins TRBV18 to TRBJ1-1; possible D gene TRBD1, 5 bases. The CDR3 covers 14 residues. CDR1 is KGHSH and CDR2 is LQKENI in the germline V gene. V was trimmed by 2 bases and J by 2 bases, leaving 9 bases between them. The CDR3 protein is CASSPSGGNTEAFF. CDR3 DNA: TGTGCCAGCTCACCAAGTGGGGGTAACACTGAAGCTTTCTTT.

The chain recombines TRBV5-1 with TRBJ1-6; no firm D call. The V gene lost 5 bases and the J gene lost 0 bases, with 6 bases spanning the gap. The CDR3 has 14 residues. The germline V gene has CDR1 SGHRS and CDR2 YFSETQ. The CDR3 protein is CASSSSSYNSPLHF. The CDR3 DNA sequence: TGCGCCAGCAGTAGCAGCTCCTATAATTCACCCCTCCACTTT.

The table lists this clone with a count of one. The V call is TRBV2, the J call TRBJ2-1; a weak D match, TRBD2 (6 bases). Germline V gives CDR1 SNHLY, CDR2 FYNNEI. The CDR3 runs 14 residues. The V gene lost 6 bases and the J gene lost 4 bases, with 13 bases spanning the gap. The CDR3 loop reads CASRRDLLYNEQFF. The DNA for the CDR3 is TGTGCCAGCAGGCGGGACCTCCTTTACAATGAGCAGTTCTTC.

The chain has TRBV7-8 and TRBJ1-6; D may be TRBD1 (6 bases). Germline values: CDR1 SGHVS, CDR2 FQNEAQ. The length of the CDR3 is 17 residues. The V gene lost 1 base and the J gene lost 8 bases, with 18 bases spanning the gap. The CDR3 nucleotides read TGTGCCAGCAGCTTAGAGTATAGGACAGACTCGGATTCACCCCTCCACTTT. This gives the protein CASSLEYRTDSDSPLHF.

The chain is built from TRBV9 and TRBJ2-1; 11 bases agree with TRBD2. V shed 6 bases and J 4 bases; nucleotides not matched to a gene: 3. This CDR3 has 14 amino acids. The germline V gene has CDR1 SGDLS and CDR2 YYNGEE. CDR3 in amino acids: CASNLAGGYNEQFF. The CDR3 nucleotides are TGTGCCAGCAACTTAGCGGGGGGGTACAATGAGCAGTTCTTC.

The CDR3 spells CASSHRGANQPQHF. The CDR3 DNA sequence: TGTGCCAGCAGTCACAGGGGGGCCAATCAGCCCCAGCATTTT. V is TRBV6-6 and J is TRBJ1-5; 8 nucleotides match TRBD1. CDR1 is MNHNY, CDR2 SVGAGI, per germline (reference sequence). The length of the CDR3 is 14 residues. With 5 bases clipped from V and 3 bases from J, the junction kept 3 bases outside the gene matches.

The chain is built from TRBV18 and TRBJ1-5; D might be TRBD1 (6 bases). Between the trimmed V and J ends, which lost 6 bases and 4 bases, there was a span of 10 bases. CDR3 length: 13 amino acids. Per germline, CDR1 KGHSH and CDR2 LQKENI. The CDR3 DNA is TGTGCCAGCTCCGAGGGGGAGAATCAGCCCCAGCATTTT. Amino acid sequence: CASSEGENQPQHF.